This T cell receptor (beta chain) was identified during a study of monozygotic twins with inflammatory bowel disease. CDR3 length: 17 amino acids. Per germline, CDR1 MGHRA and CDR2 YSYEKL. TCRdb reprocessed the 5' RACE reads, keeping one entry per CDR3 protein, no DNA. The specimen's table records approximately 150,000 distinct CDR3 sequences. The chain carries TRBV4-1 and TRBJ1-3. The sequence was obtained from a human donor with ulcerative colitis or Crohn's disease, or a healthy co-twin of an affected twin (not recorded which). The sample comprised blood. CDR3 sequence reads: CASSQVNSGSSGNTIYF.